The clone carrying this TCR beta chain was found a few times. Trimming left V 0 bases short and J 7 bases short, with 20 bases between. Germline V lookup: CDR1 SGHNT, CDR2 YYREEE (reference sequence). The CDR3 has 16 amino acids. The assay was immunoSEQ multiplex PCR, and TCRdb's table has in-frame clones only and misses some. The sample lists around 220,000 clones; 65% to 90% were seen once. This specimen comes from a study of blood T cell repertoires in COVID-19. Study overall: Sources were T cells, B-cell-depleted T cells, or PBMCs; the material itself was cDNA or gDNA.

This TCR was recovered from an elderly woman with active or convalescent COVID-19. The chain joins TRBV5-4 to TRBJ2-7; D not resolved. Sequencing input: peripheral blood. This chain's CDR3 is CASSLAAGWLTREQYF. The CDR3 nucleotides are TGTGCCAGCAGCTTGGCGGCAGGCTGGCTAACGCGTGAGCAGTACTTC.